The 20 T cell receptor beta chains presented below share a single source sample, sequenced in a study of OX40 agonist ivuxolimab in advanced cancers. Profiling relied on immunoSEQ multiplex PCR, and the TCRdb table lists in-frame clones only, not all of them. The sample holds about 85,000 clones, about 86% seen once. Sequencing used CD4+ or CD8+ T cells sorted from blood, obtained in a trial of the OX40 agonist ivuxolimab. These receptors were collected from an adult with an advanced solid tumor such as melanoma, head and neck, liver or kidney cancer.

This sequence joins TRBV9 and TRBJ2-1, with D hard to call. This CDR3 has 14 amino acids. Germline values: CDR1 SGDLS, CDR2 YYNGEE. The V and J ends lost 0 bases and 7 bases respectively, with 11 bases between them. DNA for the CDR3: TGTGCCAGCAGCGTAGAGCCTCTCATAAATGAGCAGTTCTTC. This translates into CASSVEPLINEQFF.

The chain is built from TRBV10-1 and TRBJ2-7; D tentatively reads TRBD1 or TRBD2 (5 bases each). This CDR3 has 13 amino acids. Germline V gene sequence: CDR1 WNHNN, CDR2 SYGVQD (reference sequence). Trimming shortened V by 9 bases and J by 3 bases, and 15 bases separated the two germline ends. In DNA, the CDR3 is TGCGCCAGTACCGTCAGGGACGGCTACGAGCAGTACTTC. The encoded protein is CASTVRDGYEQYF.

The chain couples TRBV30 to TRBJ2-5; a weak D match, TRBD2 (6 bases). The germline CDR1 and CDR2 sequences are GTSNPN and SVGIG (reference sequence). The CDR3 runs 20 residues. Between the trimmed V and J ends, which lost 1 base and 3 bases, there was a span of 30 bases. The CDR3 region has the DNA TGTGCCTGGAGTGCTATTCGGATCTTCACCCGGGGGTCGACGGAAGAGACCCAGTACTTC. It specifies CAWSAIRIFTRGSTEETQYF.

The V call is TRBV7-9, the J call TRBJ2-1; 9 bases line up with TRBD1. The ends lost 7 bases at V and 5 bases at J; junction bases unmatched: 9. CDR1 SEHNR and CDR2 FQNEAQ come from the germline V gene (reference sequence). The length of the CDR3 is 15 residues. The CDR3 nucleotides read TGTGCCAGCATCCCCGGACAGGGGTGGGACAATGAGCAGTTCTTC. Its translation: CASIPGQGWDNEQFF.

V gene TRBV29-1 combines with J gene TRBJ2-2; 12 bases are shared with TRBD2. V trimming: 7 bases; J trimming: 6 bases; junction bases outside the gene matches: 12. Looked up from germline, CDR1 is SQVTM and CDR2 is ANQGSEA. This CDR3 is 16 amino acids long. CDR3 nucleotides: TGCAGCGCGACGTCGACTAGCGGGAGTTCTCCCGGGGAGCTGTTTTTT. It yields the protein CSATSTSGSSPGELFF.

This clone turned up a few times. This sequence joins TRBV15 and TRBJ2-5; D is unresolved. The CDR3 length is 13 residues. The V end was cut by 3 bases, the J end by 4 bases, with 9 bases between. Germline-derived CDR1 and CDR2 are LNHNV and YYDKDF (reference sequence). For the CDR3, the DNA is TGTGCCACCAGCAGGACAATCCGAGAGACCCAGTACTTC. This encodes CATSRTIRETQYF.

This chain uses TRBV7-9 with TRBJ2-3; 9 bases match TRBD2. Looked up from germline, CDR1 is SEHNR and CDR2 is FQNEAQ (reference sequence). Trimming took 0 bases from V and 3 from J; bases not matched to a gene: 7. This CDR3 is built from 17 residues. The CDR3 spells CASSLAGLAGGTDTQYF. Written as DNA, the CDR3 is TGTGCCAGCAGCTTAGCGGGGTTGGCGGGGGGGACAGATACGCAGTATTTT.

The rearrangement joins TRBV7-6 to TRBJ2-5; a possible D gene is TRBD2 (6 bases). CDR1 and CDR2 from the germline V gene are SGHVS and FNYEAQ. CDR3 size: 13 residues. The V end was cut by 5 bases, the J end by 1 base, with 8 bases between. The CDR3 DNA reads TGTGCCAGCAGCCGGGACTTCCAAGAGACCCAGTACTTC. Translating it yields CASSRDFQETQYF.

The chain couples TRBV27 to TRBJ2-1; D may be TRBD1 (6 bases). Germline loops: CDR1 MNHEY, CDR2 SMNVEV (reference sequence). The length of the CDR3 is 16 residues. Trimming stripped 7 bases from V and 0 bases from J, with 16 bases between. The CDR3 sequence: CASTGGGGSSYNEQFF. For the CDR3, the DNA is TGTGCCAGCACCGGAGGTGGGGGCAGCTCCTACAATGAGCAGTTCTTC.

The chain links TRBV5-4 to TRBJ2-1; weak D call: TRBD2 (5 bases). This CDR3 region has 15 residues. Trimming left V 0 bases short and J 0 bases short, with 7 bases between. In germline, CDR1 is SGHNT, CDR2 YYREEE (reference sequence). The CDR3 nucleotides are TGTGCCAGCAGCTTGGCGGGATTCTCCTACAATGAGCAGTTCTTC. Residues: CASSLAGFSYNEQFF.

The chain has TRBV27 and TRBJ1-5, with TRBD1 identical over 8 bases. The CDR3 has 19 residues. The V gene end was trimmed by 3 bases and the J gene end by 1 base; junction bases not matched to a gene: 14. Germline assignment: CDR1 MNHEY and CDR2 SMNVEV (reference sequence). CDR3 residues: CASSFQGAGTGESNQPQHF. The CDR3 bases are TGTGCCAGCAGTTTCCAGGGGGCCGGGACGGGTGAAAGCAATCAGCCCCAGCATTTT.

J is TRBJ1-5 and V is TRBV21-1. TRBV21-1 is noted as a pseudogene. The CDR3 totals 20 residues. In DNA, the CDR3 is TGTGCCAGCAGCAAAGGAGAGCGGTCCGACCGAGTAAATAGCAATCAGCCCCAGCATTTT. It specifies CASSKGERSDRVNSNQPQHF.

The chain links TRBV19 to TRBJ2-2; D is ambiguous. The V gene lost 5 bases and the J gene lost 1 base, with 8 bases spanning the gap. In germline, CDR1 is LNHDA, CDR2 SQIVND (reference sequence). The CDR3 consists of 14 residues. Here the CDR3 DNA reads TGTGCCAGTAGTGGGGATCTGAACACCGGGGAGCTGTTTTTT. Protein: CASSGDLNTGELFF.

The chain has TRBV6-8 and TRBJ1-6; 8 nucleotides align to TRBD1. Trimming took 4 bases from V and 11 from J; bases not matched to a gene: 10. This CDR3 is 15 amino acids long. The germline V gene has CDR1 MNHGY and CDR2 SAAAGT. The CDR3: CASSSPGQELPPLHF. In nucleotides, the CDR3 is TGTGCCAGCAGTTCCCCGGGACAGGAACTGCCACCCCTCCACTTT.

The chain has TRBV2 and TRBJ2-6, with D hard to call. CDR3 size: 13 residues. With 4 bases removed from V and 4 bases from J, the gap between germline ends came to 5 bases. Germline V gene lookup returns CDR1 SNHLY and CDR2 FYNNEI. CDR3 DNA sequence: TGTGCCAGCAGTGCACAGGGGGCCAACGTCCTGACTTTC. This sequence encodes CASSAQGANVLTF.

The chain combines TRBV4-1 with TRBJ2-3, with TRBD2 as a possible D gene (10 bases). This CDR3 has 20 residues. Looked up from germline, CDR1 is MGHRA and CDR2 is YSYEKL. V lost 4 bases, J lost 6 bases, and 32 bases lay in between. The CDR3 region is CASSLGTGKAGGPLRDTQYF. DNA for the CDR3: TGCGCCAGCAGCCTCGGGACAGGGAAAGCGGGAGGGCCGCTTAGGGATACGCAGTATTTT.

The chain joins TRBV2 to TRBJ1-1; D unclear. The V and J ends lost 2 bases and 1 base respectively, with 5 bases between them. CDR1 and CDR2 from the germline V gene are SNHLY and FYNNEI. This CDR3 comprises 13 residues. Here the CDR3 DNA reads TGTGCCAGCAGTGAACGGAGGAACACTGAAGCTTTCTTT. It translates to CASSERRNTEAFF. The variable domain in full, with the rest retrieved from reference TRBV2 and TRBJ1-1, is EPEVTQTPSHQVTQMGQEVILRCVPISNHLYFYWYRQILGQKVEFLVSFYNNEISEKSEIFDDQFSVERPDGSNFTLKIRSTKLEDSAMYFCASSERRNTEAFFGQGTRLTVV.

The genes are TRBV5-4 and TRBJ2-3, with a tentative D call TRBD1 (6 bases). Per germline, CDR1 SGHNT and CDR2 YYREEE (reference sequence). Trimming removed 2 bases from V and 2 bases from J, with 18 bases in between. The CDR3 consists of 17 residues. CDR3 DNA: TGTGCCAGCAGCTTCGGCGCAGGGGCCCTATCCACAGATACGCAGTATTTT. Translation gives CASSFGAGALSTDTQYF. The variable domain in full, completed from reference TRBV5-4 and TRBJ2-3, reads ETGVTQSPTHLIKTRGQQVTLRCSSQSGHNTVSWYQQALGQGPQFIFQYYREEENGRGNFPPRFSGLQFPNYSSELNVNALELDDSALYLCASSFGAGALSTDTQYFGPGTRLTVL.

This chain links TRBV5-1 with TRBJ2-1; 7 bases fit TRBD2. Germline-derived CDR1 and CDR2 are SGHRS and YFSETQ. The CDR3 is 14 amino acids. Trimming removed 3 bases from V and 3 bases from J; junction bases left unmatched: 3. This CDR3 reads CASSSVAGYNEQFF. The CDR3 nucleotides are TGCGCCAGCAGCTCCGTAGCGGGCTACAATGAGCAGTTCTTC.

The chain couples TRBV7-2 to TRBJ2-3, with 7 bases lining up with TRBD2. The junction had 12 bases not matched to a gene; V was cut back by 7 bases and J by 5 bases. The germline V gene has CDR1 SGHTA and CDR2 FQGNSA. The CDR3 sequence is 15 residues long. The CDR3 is CASKTTAGVIDTQYF. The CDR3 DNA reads TGTGCCAGCAAAACAACGGCGGGAGTAATAGATACGCAGTATTTT.